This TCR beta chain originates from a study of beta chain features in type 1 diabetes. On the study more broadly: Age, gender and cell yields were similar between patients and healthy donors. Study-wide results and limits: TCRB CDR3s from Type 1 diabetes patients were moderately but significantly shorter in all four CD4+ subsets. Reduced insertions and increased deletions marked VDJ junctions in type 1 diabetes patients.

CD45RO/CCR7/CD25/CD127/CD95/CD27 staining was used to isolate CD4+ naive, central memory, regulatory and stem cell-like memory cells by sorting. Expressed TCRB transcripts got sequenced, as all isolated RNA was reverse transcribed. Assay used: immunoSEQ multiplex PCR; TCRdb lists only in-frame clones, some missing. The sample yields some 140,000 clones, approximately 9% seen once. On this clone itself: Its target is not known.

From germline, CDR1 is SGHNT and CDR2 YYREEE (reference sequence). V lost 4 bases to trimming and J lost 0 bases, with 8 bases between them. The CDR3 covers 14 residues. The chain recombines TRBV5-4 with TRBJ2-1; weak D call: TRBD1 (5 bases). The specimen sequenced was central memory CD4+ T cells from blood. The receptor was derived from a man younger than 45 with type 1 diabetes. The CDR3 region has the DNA TGTGCCAGCAGCAGTGACAGCTCCTACAATGAGCAGTTCTTC. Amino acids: CASSSDSSYNEQFF. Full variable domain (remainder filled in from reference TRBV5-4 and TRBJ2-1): ETGVTQSPTHLIKTRGQQVTLRCSSQSGHNTVSWYQQALGQGPQFIFQYYREEENGRGNFPPRFSGLQFPNYSSELNVNALELDDSALYLCASSSDSSYNEQFFGPGTRLTVL.